This TCR beta chain was sequenced during a study of PD-1 blockade in classical Hodgkin lymphoma. Findings and caveats of the study: Healthy donors were reported to have higher baseline TCR diversity than newly diagnosed patients. Patients who initiated nivolumab within 1 year of ASCT were excluded.

With respect to this clone: Its specificity is not known.

Time point described: cycle 4 day 1 (C4D1), after six to seven weeks of nivolumab. Exposure to brentuximab vedotin varied, and each patient had relapsed following autologous stem cell transplantation. TCRdb keeps only in-frame clones here, not all; method: immunoSEQ multiplex PCR. The data contain tens of thousands of clones, 78% of them singletons. The V gene's germline CDR1 is ENHRY and CDR2 SYGVKD. V trimming: 6 bases; J trimming: 0 bases; junction bases outside the gene matches: 10. The CDR3 contains 17 residues. The genes are TRBV10-3 and TRBJ1-4; TRBD1 matches 7 bases. Sequenced material: peripheral blood mononuclear cells (PBMCs), taken before the fourth cycle of nivolumab. The clonotype comes from a human donor with classical Hodgkin lymphoma. CDR3 loop: CAISPGQLTTTNEKLFF. For the CDR3, the DNA is TGTGCCATCAGCCCGGGACAGCTAACCACAACTAATGAAAAACTGTTTTTT.